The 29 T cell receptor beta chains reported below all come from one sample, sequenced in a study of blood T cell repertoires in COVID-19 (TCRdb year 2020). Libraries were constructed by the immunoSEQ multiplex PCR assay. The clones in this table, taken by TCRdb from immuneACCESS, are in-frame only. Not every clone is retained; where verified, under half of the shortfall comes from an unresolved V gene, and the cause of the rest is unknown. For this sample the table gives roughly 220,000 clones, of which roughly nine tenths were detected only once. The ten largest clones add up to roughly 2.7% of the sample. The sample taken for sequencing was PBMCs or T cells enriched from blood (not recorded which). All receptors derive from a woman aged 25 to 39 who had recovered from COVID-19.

CDR3 nucleotide sequence: TGTGCCAGCAGCCAAACGACAGGGGCCTACGAGCAGTACTTC. Its protein is CASSQTTGAYEQYF. The chain combines TRBV7-2 with TRBJ2-7; 8 nucleotides line up with TRBD1. With 5 bases clipped from V and 2 bases from J, the junction kept 5 bases outside the gene matches. Germline V gene sequence: CDR1 SGHTA, CDR2 FQGNSA. The CDR3 length is 14 residues.

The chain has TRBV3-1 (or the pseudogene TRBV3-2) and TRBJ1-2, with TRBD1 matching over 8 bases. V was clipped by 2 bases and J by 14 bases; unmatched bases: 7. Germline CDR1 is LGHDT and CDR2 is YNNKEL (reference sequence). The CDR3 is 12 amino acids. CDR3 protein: CASSQLTGAGTF. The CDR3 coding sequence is TGTGCCAGCAGCCAACTGACAGGGGCTGGGACCTTC.

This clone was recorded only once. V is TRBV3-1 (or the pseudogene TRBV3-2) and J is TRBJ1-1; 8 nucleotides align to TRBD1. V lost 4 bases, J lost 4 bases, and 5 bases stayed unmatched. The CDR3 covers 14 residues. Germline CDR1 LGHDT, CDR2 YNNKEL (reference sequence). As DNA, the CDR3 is TGTGCCAGCAGCCGCGACAGGGGCGGCACTGAAGCTTTCTTT. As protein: CASSRDRGGTEAFF.

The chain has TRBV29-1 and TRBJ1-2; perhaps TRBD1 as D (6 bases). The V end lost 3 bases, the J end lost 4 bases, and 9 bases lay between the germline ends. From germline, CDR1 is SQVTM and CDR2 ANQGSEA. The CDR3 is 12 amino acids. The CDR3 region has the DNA TGCAGCGTTGATTTCAGGGGCTATGGCTACACCTTC. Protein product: CSVDFRGYGYTF.

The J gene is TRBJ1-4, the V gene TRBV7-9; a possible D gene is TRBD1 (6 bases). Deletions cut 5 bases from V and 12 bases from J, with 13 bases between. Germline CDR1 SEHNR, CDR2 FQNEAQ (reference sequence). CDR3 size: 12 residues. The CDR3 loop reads CASSRQERELFF. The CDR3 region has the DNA TGTGCCAGCAGCCGACAGGAAAGGGAACTGTTTTTT.

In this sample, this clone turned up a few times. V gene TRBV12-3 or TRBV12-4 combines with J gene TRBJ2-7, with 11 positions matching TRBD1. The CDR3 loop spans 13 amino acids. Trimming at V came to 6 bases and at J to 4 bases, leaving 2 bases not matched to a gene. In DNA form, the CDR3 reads TGTGCCAGCAGCCGGGACAGGGGGTACGAGCAGTACTTC. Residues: CASSRDRGYEQYF.

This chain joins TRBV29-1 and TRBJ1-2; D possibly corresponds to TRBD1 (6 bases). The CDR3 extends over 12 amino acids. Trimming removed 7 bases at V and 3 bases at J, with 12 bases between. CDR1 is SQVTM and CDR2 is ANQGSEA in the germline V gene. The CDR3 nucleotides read TGCAGCGCCCTGACAGGAGACTATGGCTACACCTTC. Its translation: CSALTGDYGYTF.

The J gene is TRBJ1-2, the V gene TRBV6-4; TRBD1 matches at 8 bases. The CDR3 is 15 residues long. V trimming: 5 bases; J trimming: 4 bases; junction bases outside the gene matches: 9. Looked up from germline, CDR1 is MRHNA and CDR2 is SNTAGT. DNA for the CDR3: TGTGCCAGCAGTCCAGGACAGGGACCATTCTATGGCTACACCTTC. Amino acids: CASSPGQGPFYGYTF.

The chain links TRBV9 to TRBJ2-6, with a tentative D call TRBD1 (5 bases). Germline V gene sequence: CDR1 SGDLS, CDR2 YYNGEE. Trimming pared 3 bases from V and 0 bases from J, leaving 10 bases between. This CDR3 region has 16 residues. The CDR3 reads CASSGRQRSGANVLTF. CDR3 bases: TGTGCCAGCAGCGGAAGACAGCGCTCTGGGGCCAACGTCCTGACTTTC. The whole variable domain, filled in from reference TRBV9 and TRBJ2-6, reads DSGVTQTPKHLITATGQRVTLRCSPRSGDLSVYWYQQSLDQGLQFLIQYYNGEERAKGNILERFSAQQFPDLHSELNLSSLELGDSALYFCASSGRQRSGANVLTFGAGSRLTVL.

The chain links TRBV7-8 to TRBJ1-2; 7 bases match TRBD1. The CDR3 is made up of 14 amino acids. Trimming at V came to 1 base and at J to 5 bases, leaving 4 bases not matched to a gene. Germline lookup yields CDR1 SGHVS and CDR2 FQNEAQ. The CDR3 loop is CASSLETGRYGYTF. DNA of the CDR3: TGTGCCAGCAGCTTAGAGACAGGGCGGTATGGCTACACCTTC.

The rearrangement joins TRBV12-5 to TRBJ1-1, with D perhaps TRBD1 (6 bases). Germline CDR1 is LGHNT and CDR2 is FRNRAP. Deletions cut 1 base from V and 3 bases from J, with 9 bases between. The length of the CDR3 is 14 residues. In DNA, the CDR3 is TGTGCTAGTGGTTTGGCCTCAGGGGACACTGAAGCTTTCTTT. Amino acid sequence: CASGLASGDTEAFF.

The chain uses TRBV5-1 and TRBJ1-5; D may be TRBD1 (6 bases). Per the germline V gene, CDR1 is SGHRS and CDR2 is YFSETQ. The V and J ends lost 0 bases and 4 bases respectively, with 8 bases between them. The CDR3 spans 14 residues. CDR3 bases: TGCGCCAGCAGCTTGGGGGGGACAAATCAGCCCCAGCATTTT. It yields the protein CASSLGGTNQPQHF.

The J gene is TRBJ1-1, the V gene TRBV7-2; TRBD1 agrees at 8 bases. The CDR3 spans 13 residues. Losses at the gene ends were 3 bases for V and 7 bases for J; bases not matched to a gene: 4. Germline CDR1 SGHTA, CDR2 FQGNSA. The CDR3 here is CASSLDRASEAFF. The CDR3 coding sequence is TGTGCCAGCAGCTTGGACAGGGCAAGTGAAGCTTTCTTT.

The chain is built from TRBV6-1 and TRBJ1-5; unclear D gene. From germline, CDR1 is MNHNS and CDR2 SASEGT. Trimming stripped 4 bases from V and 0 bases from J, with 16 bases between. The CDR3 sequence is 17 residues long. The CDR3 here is CASSVFSGAYSNQPQHF. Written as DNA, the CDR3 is TGTGCCAGCAGTGTCTTCTCCGGTGCCTATAGCAATCAGCCCCAGCATTTT.

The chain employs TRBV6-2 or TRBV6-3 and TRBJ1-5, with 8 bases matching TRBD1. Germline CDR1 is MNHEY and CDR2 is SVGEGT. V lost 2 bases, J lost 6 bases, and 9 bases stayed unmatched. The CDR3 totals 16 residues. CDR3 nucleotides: TGTGCCAGCAGTTACAGGAACAGGGGGATAAGTCAGCCCCAGCATTTT. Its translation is CASSYRNRGISQPQHF.

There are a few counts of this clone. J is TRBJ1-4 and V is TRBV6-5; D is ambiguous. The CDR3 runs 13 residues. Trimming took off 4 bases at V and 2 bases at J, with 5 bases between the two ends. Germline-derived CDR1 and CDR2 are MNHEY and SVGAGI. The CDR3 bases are TGTGCCAGCAGTTGGCGGACTAATGAAAAACTGTTTTTT. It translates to CASSWRTNEKLFF.

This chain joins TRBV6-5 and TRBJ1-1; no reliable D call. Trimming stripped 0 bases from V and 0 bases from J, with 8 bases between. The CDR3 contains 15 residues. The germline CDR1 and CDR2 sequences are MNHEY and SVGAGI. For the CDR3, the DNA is TGTGCCAGCAGTTACTCTTCCGGGTTGAACACTGAAGCTTTCTTT. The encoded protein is CASSYSSGLNTEAFF.

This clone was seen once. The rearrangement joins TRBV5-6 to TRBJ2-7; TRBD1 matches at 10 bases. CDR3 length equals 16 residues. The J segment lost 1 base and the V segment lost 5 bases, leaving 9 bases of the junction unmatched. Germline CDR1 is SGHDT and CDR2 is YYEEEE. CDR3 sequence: CASSLLPGQGSYEQYF. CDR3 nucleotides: TGTGCCAGCAGTTTACTTCCGGGACAGGGGTCCTACGAGCAGTACTTC.

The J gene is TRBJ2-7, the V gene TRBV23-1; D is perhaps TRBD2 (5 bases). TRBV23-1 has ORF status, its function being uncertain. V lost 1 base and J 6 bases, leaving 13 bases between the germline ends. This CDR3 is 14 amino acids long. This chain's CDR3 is CASSQLAGSGEQYF. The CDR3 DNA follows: TGCGCCAGCAGTCAATTGGCGGGCTCCGGCGAGCAGTACTTC.

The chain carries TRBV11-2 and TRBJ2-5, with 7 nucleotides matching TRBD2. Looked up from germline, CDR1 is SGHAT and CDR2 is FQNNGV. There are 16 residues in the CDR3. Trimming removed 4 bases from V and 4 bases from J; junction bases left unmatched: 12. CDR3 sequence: CASSSTRGGGRETQYF. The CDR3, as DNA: TGTGCCAGCAGCTCCACCAGAGGCGGGGGAAGAGAGACCCAGTACTTC.

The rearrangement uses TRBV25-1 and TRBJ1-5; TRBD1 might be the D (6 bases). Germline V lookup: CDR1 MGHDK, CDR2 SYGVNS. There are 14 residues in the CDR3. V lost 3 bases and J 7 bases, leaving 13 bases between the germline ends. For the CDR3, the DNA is TGTGCCAGCAGTGACCCCAACAGGGAACAGCCCCAGCATTTT. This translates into CASSDPNREQPQHF.

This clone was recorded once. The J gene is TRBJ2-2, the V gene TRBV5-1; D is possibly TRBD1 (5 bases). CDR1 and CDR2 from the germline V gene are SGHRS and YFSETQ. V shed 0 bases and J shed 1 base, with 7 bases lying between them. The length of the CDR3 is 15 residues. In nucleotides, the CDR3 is TGCGCCAGCAGCTTGGCGGACATGAACACCGGGGAGCTGTTTTTT. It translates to CASSLADMNTGELFF.

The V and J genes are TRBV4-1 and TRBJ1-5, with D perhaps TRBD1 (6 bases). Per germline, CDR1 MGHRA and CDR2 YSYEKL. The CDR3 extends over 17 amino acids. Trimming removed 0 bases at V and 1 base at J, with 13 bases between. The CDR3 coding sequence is TGCGCCAGCAGCCAAGAGTCCCGGACAGTGAGCAATCAGCCCCAGCATTTT. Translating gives CASSQESRTVSNQPQHF.

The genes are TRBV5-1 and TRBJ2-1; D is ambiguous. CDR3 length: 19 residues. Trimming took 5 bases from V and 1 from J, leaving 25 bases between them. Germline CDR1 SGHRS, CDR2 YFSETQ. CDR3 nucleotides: TGCGCCAGCAGTTTCGGAGAGACCCTTATTGGCGGTTCCTACAATGAGCAGTTCTTC. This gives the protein CASSFGETLIGGSYNEQFF.

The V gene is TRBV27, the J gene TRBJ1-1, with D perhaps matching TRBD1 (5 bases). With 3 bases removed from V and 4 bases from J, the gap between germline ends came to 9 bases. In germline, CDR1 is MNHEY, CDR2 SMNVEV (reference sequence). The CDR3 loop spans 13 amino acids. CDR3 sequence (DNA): TGTGCCAGCAGTTTGACAGAACGCACTGAAGCTTTCTTT. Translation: CASSLTERTEAFF.

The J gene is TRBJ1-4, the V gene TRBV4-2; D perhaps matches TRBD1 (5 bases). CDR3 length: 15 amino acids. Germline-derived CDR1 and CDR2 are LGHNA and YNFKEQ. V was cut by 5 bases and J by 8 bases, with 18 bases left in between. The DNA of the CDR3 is TGTGCCAGCAGCTCGCGGGGGGGAGGAGGCGAAAAACTGTTTTTT. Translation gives CASSSRGGGGEKLFF.

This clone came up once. CDR3 nucleotide sequence: TGTGCCAGTAGTATCGACAGGAGCGATTCACCCCTCCACTTT. Amino acids: CASSIDRSDSPLHF. This rearrangement joins TRBV19 to TRBJ1-6, with TRBD1 as a possible D gene (6 bases). CDR3 length equals 14 residues. The V and J ends lost 3 bases and 8 bases respectively, with 11 bases between them. Germline V gene sequence: CDR1 LNHDA, CDR2 SQIVND (reference sequence).

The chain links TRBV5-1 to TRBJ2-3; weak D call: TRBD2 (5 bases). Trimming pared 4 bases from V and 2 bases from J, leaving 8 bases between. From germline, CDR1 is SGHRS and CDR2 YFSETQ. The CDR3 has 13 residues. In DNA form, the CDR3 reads TGCGCCAGCAGCAACGGACTCACAGATACGCAGTATTTT. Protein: CASSNGLTDTQYF.

This chain's CDR3 is CATTSGGPDTQYF. The CDR3 DNA reads as TGTGCCACGACTAGCGGGGGCCCAGATACGCAGTATTTT. This rearrangement joins TRBV19 to TRBJ2-3; 12 nucleotides match TRBD2. Germline V gene data show CDR1 as LNHDA and CDR2 as SQIVND (reference sequence). V lost 10 bases, J lost 4 bases, and 3 bases stayed unmatched. This CDR3 region has 13 residues. Combining the CDR3 with reference TRBV19 and TRBJ2-3 gives the whole variable domain DGGITQSPKYLFRKEGQNVTLSCEQNLNHDAMYWYRQDPGQGLRLIYYSQIVNDFQKGDIAEGYSVSREKKESFPLTVTSAQKNPTAFYLCATTSGGPDTQYFGPGTRLTVL.